The clone carrying this TCR beta chain has only a few counts. As yet, its antigen is unknown. The sample belongs to a study of beta chain features in type 1 diabetes. Study-wide points: For patients, the naive, central memory and Treg TCRB repertoires appeared more alike than for healthy donors.

All of the isolated RNA was reverse transcribed, so expressed TCRB transcripts were sequenced. This table comes from immunoSEQ multiplex PCR, and its TCRdb copy is limited to in-frame clones, with some not included. The sample shows hundreds of thousands of clones, roughly a sixth of them seen only once. The CDR3 consists of 14 residues. The germline CDR1 and CDR2 sequences are GTSNPN and SVGIG (reference sequence). Trimming pared 2 bases from V and 9 bases from J, leaving 14 bases between. This clonotype was obtained from a young man in good health. Specimen: naive CD4+ T cells from blood. The chain employs TRBV30 and TRBJ1-6; D may be TRBD1 (5 bases). The CDR3, as DNA: TGTGCCTGGAGTTGGGGCGTCAAAGGTTCACCCCTCCACTTT. Translated: CAWSWGVKGSPLHF.